The sequence of this T cell receptor (beta chain) was determined in a study of technical replicates of blood from a handful of donors. Clones were read by immunoSEQ multiplex PCR, and TCRdb kept only the in-frame ones, dropping some. The profile covers about 75,000 clones, with approximately 97% appearing a single time and around 0.2% taken by the ten largest. Trimming took 1 base from V and 8 from J, leaving 15 bases between them. The CDR3 is 15 residues long. CDR1 is MGHRA and CDR2 is YSYEKL in the germline V gene. The material sequenced was T cells isolated from PBMCs. This chain links TRBV4-1 with TRBJ2-4; possible D gene TRBD2, 5 bases. The receptor comes from a human donor in good health. CDR3 sequence: CASSQVPGDWHIQYF. The CDR3 bases are TGCGCCAGCAGCCAAGTTCCCGGGGATTGGCACATTCAGTACTTC.